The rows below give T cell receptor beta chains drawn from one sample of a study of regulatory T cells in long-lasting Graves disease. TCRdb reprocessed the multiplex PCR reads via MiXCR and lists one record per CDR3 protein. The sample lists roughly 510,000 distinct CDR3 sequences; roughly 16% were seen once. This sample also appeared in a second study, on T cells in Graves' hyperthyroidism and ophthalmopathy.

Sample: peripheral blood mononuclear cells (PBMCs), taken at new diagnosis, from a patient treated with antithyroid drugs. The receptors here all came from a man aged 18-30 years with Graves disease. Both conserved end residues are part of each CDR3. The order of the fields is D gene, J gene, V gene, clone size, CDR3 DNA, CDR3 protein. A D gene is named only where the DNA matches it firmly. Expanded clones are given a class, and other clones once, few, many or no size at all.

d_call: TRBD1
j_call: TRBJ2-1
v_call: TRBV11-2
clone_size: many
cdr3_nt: TGTGCCAGCAGCTTGACAGGGTTTTCCTACAATGAGCAGTTCTTC
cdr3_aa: CASSLTGFSYNEQFF

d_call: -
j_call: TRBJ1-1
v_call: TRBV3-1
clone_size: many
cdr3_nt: TGTGCCAGCAGCCAGGCCGGGACATCCCTCGAAGCTTTCTTT
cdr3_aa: CASSQAGTSLEAFF

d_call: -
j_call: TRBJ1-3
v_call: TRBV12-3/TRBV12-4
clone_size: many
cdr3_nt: TGTGCCAGCAGTCGGACAGACTCTGGAAACACCATATATTTT
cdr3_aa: CASSRTDSGNTIYF

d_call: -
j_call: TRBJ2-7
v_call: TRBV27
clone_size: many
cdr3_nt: TGTGCCAGCAGCCCCTCACTAGGTGCCACCTACGAGCAGTACTTC
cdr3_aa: CASSPSLGATYEQYF

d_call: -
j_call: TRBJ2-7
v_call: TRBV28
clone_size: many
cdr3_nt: TGTGCCAGCAGTTTTAACCCTACCGGGCCAGAAGAACTGCAGTACTTC
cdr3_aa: CASSFNPTGPEELQYF

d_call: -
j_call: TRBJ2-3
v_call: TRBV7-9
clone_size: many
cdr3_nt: TGTGCCAGCAGCCTCAAGATAACAGATACGCAGTATTTT
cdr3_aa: CASSLKITDTQYF

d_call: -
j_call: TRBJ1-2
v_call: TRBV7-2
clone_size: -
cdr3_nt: TGTGCCAGCAGCCCCGGGGACTTTTCCCCCTATGGCTACACCTTC
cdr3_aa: CASSPGDFSPYGYTF

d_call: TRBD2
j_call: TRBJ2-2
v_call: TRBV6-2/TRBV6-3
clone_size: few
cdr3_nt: TGTGCCAGCAGTATGAAACCTAGCGGGAGTATCGGGGAGCTGTTTTTT
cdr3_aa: CASSMKPSGSIGELFF

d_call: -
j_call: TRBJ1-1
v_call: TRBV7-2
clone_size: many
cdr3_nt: TGTGCCAGCAGCTCTTTCCGCTCCGAAGCTTTCTTT
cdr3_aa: CASSSFRSEAFF

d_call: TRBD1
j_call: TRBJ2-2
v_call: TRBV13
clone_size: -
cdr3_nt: TGTGCCAGCAGCAGGACAGGGGCGACCACCGGGGAGCTGTTTTTT
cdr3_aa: CASSRTGATTGELFF

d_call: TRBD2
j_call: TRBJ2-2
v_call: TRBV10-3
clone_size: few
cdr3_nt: TGTGCCATCTCAGGACTAGCGGGACCCGGGGAGCTGTTTTTT
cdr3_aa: CAISGLAGPGELFF

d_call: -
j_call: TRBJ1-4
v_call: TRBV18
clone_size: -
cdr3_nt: TGTGCCAGCTCTCCACAGGGTGCGTTTGAAAAACCGTTTTTT
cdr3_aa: CASSPQGAFEKPFF

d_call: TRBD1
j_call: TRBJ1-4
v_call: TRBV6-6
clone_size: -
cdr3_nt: TGTGACAGCAGTTACTCGGGTCGGACAGGGATCCTGTCGGATGAAAAACTGTTTTTT
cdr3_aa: CDSSYSGRTGILSDEKLFF

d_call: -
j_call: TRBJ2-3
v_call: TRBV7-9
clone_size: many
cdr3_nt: TGTGCCAGCAGCTTTTTCGGTTCCTATTCCGATACGCAGTATTTT
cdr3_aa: CASSFFGSYSDTQYF

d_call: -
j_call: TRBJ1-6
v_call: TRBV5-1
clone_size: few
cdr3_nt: TGCGCCAGCAGGGGGTTCTCACCCCTCCACTTT
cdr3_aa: CASRGFSPLHF

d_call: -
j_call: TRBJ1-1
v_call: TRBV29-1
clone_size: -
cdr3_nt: TGCAGCGCCGCCGAAAGACAGGTTGAAGCTTTCTTT
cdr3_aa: CSAAERQVEAFF

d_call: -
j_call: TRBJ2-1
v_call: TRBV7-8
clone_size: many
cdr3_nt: TGTGCCAGCAGCCCATTCCAAGGACCGTACAATGAGCAGTTCTTC
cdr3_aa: CASSPFQGPYNEQFF

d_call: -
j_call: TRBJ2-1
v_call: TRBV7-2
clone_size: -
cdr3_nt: TGTGCCAGCAGCGTCTGGCTAGGACTGAGCTCCTACAATGAGCAGTTCTTC
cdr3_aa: CASSVWLGLSSYNEQFF

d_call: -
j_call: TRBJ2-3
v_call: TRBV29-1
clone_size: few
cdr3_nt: TGCAGCGTTTCGGGTCGGGCCACAGATACGCAGTATTTT
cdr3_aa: CSVSGRATDTQYF

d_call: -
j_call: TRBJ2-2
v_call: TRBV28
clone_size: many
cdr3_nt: TGTGCCAGCAGCTCCGACGGGAAGAACACCGGGGAGCTGTTTTTT
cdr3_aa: CASSSDGKNTGELFF

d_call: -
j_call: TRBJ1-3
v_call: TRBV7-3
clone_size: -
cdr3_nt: TGTGCCAGCAGCACCCAAACAGCACCCTCTGGAAACACCATATATTTT
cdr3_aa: CASSTQTAPSGNTIYF

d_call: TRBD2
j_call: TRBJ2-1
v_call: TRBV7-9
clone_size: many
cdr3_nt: TGTGCCAGCAGCTCTAGCGGGAGCGAGGACAATGAGCAGTTCTTC
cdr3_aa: CASSSSGSEDNEQFF

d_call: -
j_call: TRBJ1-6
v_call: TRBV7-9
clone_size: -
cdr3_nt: TGTGCCAGCAGCCCCCCGGCGGATGATTCACCCCTCCACTTT
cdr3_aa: CASSPPADDSPLHF

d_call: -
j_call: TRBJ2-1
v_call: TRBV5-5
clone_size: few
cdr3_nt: TGTGCCAGCAGCTTGGGTTTCGACATAGGGGAGCAGTTCTTC
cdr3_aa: CASSLGFDIGEQFF

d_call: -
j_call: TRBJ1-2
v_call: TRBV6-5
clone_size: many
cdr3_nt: TGTGCCAGCAGTTTCTACACCTATGGCTACACCTTC
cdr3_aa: CASSFYTYGYTF

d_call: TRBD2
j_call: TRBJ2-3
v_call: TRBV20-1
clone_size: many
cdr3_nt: TGCAGTGAAACCCCACCCCGGACTAGCGGGAGGGCCGCAGATACGCAGTATTTT
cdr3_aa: CSETPPRTSGRAADTQYF

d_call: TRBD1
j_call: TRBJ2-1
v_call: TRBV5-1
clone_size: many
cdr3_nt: TGTGCCAGCAGACTCACGGGACAGGGAAACGATGAGCAGTTCTTC
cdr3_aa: CASRLTGQGNDEQFF

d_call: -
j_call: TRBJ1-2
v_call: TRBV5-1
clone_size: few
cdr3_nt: TGCGCCAGCAGCTCACCCGGGACTAGCTATGGCTACACCTTC
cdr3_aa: CASSSPGTSYGYTF

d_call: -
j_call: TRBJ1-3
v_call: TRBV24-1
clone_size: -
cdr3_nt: TGTGCCACCAGTGATCCCAGGTCCTCTGGAAACACCATATATTTT
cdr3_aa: CATSDPRSSGNTIYF

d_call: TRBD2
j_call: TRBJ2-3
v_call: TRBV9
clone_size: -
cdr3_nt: TGTGCCAGCAGCCCCGGACTAGCGGGAGGGGTGGCAGATACGCAGTATTTT
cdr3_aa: CASSPGLAGGVADTQYF

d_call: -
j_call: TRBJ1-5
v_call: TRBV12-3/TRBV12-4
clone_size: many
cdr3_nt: TGTGCCAGCAGTTTCCAGGAAGGTCAGCCCCAGCATTTT
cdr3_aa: CASSFQEGQPQHF

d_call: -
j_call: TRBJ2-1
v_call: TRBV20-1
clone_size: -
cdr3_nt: TGCAGTGCTAGAGATAGTGTCAGGCCTCCCTACAATGAGCAGTTCTTC
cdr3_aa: CSARDSVRPPYNEQFF

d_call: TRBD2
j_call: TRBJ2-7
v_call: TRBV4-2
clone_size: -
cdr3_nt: TGTGCCACTGAAGGGGAACGGGAGGCCTCCACCTACGAGCAGTACTTC
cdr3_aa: CATEGEREASTYEQYF

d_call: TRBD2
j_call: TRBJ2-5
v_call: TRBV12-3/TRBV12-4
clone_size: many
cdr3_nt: TGTGCCAGCAGACGATCTATAGCGGGAGCTGAGACCCAGTACTTC
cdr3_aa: CASRRSIAGAETQYF

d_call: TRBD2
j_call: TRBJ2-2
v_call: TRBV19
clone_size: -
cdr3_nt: TGTGCCAGTAGTAAAGAACCGGGACTAGCGGGAGGGCCCCACACCGGGGAGCTGTTTTTT
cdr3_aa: CASSKEPGLAGGPHTGELFF

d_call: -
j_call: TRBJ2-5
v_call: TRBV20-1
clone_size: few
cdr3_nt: TGCAGTGCTAGAGACGCGGGGAGAAACCAAGAGACCCAGTACTTC
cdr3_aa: CSARDAGRNQETQYF

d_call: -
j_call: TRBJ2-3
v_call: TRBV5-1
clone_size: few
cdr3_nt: TGCGCCAGCAGCCCCTCTTGGAGTAGCGGAAGCACAGATACGCAGTATTTT
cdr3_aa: CASSPSWSSGSTDTQYF

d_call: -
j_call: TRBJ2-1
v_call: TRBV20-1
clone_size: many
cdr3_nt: TGCAGTGCTATCCCCGCTTTCTCCTACAATGAGCAGTTCTTC
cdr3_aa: CSAIPAFSYNEQFF

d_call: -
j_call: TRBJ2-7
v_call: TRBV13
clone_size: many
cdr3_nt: TGTGCCAGCAGCTTATTCAACGAGCAGTACTTC
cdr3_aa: CASSLFNEQYF

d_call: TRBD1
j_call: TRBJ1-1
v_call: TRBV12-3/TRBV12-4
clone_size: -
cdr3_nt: TGTGCCAGCACCGGACAGGGAGGCCAGGAAGCTTTCTTT
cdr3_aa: CASTGQGGQEAFF

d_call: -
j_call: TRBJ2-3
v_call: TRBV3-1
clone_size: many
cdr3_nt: TGTGCCAGCAGCCTCGGGGTCGGTAGAGATACGCAGTATTTT
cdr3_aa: CASSLGVGRDTQYF

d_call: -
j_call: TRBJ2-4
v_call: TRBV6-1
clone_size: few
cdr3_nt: TGTGCCAGCAGTGACCTCCCCACAGTAGCCAAAAACATTCAGTACTTC
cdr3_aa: CASSDLPTVAKNIQYF

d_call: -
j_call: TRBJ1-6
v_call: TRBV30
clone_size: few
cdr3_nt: TGTGCCTGGAGTGTTCGGCAAGAGAATTCACCCCTCCACTTT
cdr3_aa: CAWSVRQENSPLHF

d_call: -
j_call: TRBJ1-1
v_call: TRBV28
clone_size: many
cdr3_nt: TGTGCCAGCAGTTTGGTTTTTTGGACATGGGCTTTCTTT
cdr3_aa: CASSLVFWTWAFF

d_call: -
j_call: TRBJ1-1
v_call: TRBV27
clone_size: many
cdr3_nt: TGTGCCAGCAGTTTAACCCCCTTGTATACGAACACTGAAGCTTTCTTT
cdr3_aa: CASSLTPLYTNTEAFF

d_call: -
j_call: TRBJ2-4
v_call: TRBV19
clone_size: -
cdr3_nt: TGTGCCACAGCAGGGAACAGGGACAAAAACATTCAGTACTTC
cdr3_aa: CATAGNRDKNIQYF

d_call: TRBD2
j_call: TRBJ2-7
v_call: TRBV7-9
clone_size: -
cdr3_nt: TGTGCCAGCAGCTCGGCCCCTAGCGGGAGATCTTACGAGCAGTACTTC
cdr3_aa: CASSSAPSGRSYEQYF

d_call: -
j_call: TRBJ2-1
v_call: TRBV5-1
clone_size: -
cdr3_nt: TGCGCCAGCAGCTTGGACTTCACCGGCTCATACAATGAGCAGTTCTTC
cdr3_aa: CASSLDFTGSYNEQFF

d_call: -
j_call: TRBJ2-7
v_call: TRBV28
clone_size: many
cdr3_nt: TGTGCCAGCGGGAGAGCCGAGCAGTACTTC
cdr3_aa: CASGRAEQYF

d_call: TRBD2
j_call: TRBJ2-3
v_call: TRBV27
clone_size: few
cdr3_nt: TGTGCCAGCGCAAGGGAGGGCCCCACAGATACGCAGTATTTT
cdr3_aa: CASAREGPTDTQYF

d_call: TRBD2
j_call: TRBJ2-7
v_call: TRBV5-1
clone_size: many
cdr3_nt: TGCGCCAGCAGCCTCACAGGTGCTAGCGGCACCTACGAGCAGTACTTC
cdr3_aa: CASSLTGASGTYEQYF

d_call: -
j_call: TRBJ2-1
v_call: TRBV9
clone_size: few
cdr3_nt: TGTGCCAGCAGCGTCCTGGCGGGGAACAATGAGCAGTTCTTC
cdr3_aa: CASSVLAGNNEQFF